This T cell receptor (beta chain) was captured in a study of blood T cell repertoires in COVID-19. At the level of the study: The samples span acute and convalescent COVID-19 from the United States, Italy and Spain. Nucleic acid was either cDNA or gDNA, and it came from T cells, B-cell-depleted T cells, or PBMCs.

This clone was seen a single time. The CDR3 totals 14 residues. Unmatched junction bases numbered 14, after V lost 6 bases and J lost 12 bases. Per the germline V gene, CDR1 is MDHEN and CDR2 is SYDVKM. Per the original data handling: Researchers report that nucleated cell counts were estimated from reference gene primer amplification. Assay: immunoSEQ multiplex PCR; the TCRdb copy retains only in-frame clones and omits some. The DNA gave D and trimming, while V, J and clone size come from that table. The table has fewer than 400,000 clones, approximately 82% seen once. The sequence was collected from a young man with active or convalescent COVID-19. Material for sequencing was peripheral blood. The genes are TRBV28 and TRBJ2-7, with 10 bases matching TRBD1. CDR3 sequence (DNA): TGTGCCAGCAGCCTACGGGACAGGGGAATGGTTCTGTACTTC. Translating gives CASSLRDRGMVLYF.